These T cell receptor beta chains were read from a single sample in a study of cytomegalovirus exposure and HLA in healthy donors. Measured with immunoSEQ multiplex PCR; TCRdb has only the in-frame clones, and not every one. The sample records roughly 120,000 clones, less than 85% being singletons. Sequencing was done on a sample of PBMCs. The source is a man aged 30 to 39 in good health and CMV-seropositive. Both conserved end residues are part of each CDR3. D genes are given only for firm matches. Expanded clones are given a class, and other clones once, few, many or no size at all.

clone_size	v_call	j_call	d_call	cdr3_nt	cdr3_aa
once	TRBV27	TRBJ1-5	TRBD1	TGTGCCAGCAGATTCGGGACAGCACTAAATCAGCCCCAGCATTTT	CASRFGTALNQPQHF
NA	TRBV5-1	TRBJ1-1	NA	TGCGCCAGCAGCTTGGGGGGGGATGATACTGAAGCTTTCTTT	CASSLGGDDTEAFF
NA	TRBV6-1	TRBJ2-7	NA	TGTGCCAGCAGGACGGGAGTCTACGAGCAGTACTTC	CASRTGVYEQYF
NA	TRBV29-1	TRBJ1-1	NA	TGCAGCGTCGAAGGGAGGACAGCAATTACTGAAGCTTTCTTT	CSVEGRTAITEAFF
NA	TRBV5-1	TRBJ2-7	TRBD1	TGCGCCAGCAGCCCCGGGACAGGGGGCTACGAGCAGTACTTC	CASSPGTGGYEQYF
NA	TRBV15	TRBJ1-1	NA	TGTGCCACCAGCATGGCGGAGACTGAAGCTTTCTTT	CATSMAETEAFF
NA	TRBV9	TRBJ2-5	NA	TGTGCCAGCAGCCAGGGATGGGGCGAGACCCAGTACTTC	CASSQGWGETQYF
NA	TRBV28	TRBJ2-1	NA	TGTGCCAGCAGTCCTGTGGGCTATGAGCAGTTCTTC	CASSPVGYEQFF
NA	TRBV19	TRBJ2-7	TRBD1	TGTGCCAGTAGTATAGTGACAGGGCCCTCCTACGAGCAGTACTTC	CASSIVTGPSYEQYF
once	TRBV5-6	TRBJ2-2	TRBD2	TGTGCCAGCAGGTTGGGCGGCGGGGGGGCCTCCGGGGAGCTGTTTTTT	CASRLGGGGASGELFF
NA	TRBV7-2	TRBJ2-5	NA	TGTGCCAGCAGCTTAAGCCCAGCGGGCTCCCAAGAGACCCAGTACTTC	CASSLSPAGSQETQYF
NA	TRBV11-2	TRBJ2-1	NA	TGTGCCAGCAGCGACAGGGGGCTAGCGGGGGCCTCGAGGGATGAGCAGTTCTTC	CASSDRGLAGASRDEQFF
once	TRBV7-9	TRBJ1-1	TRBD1	TGTGCCAGCAGCTTAGCGAGCAGGGGGCTACGGATGAACACTGAAGCTTTCTTT	CASSLASRGLRMNTEAFF
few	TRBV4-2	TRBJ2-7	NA	TGTGCCAGCGGAAAGACCGGGGGCGAGCAGTACTTC	CASGKTGGEQYF
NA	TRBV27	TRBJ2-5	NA	TGTGCCAGCGGACAGCTCCAAGAGACCCAGTACTTC	CASGQLQETQYF
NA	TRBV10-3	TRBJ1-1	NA	TGTGCCATCAGTGCAGGGCCATCGGACACTGAAGCTTTCTTT	CAISAGPSDTEAFF
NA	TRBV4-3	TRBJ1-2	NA	TGCGCCAGCAGTCCGAGGGGGGGGCAGGGCCTCTATGGCTACACCTTC	CASSPRGGQGLYGYTF
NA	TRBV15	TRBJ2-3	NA	TGTGCCACCAGCCCTAGGAGCGAGACAGCCTCAGATACGCAGTATTTT	CATSPRSETASDTQYF
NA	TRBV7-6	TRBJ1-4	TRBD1	TGTGCCAGCAGCTCTCGACAGGGGGCCTATGAAAAACTGTTTTTT	CASSSRQGAYEKLFF
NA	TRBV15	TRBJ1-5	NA	TGTGCCACCAGCAGAGAAGCCCCAGGGGCCCTAGGGCCCCAGCATTTT	CATSREAPGALGPQHF
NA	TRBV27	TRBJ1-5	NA	TGTGCCAGCACCGATTCCGGGACAAGCAATCAGCCCCAGCATTTT	CASTDSGTSNQPQHF
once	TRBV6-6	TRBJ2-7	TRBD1	TGTGCCAGCACCTTAGACACAGGGGGCCGTCGGGGGGAGCAGTACTTC	CASTLDTGGRRGEQYF
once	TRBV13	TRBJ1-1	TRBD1	TGTGCCAGCAGTTCCAGGGGGGCAGGGGAAACTGAAGCTTTCTTT	CASSSRGAGETEAFF
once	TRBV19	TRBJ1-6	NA	TGTGCCAGTAGTATTGCTGCGGGCAGCCCTAATTCACCCCTCCACTTT	CASSIAAGSPNSPLHF
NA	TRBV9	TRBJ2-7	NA	TGTGCCAGCAGCGTACAAGCCTCTTTCTCCTACGAGCAGTACTTC	CASSVQASFSYEQYF
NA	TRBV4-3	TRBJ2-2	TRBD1	TGCGCCAGCAGCCTCCCGACAGGGGGCGACACCGGGGAGCTGTTTTTT	CASSLPTGGDTGELFF
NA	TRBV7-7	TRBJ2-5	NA	TGTGCTAGCAGCTTAGGACAGCAAGAGACCCAGTACTTC	CASSLGQQETQYF
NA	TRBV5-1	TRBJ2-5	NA	TGCGCCAGCAGCCCCGTCGACAGGCAAGAGACCCAGTACTTC	CASSPVDRQETQYF
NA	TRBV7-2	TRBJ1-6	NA	TGTGCCAGCAGCTTATCGACACATTATAATTCACCCCTCCACTTT	CASSLSTHYNSPLHF
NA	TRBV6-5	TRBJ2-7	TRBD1	TGTGCCAGCAGAACAGGGGGCCCTAGCTCCTACGAGCAGTACTTC	CASRTGGPSSYEQYF
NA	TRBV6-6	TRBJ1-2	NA	TGTGCCAGCAGTTCGAGAGGGAGGACGCCGATGGGTGGCTACACCTTC	CASSSRGRTPMGGYTF
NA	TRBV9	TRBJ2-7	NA	TGTGCCAGCAGCCGCACCGGGACACCCTTGGGTAGGGAGCAGTACTTC	CASSRTGTPLGREQYF
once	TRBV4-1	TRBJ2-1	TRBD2	TGCGCCAGCAGCCACCAAAGCGGGGAGGGGAGATCTCATGAGCAGTTCTTC	CASSHQSGEGRSHEQFF
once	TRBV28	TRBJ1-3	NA	TGTGCCAGCAGTTTACCGGGGAGCCTCCCTGGAAACACCATATATTTT	CASSLPGSLPGNTIYF
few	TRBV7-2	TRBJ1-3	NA	TGTGCCAGCAGCTCACTCGGAAACACCATATATTTT	CASSSLGNTIYF
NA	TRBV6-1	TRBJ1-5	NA	TGTGCCAGCAGTGGGACTAGTACCCGCGGGAATCAGCCCCAGCATTTT	CASSGTSTRGNQPQHF
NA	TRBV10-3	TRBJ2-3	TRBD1	TGTGCCATCAGTGAGTCACAGGGGGCGTTAACAGATACGCAGTATTTT	CAISESQGALTDTQYF
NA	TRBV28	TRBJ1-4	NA	TGTGCCAGCAGTCTTGGGGCGCGTGAAAAACTGTTTTTT	CASSLGAREKLFF
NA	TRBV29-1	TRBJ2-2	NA	TGCAGCGTTGGAGAACACCGCCCCGGGGAGCTGTTTTTT	CSVGEHRPGELFF
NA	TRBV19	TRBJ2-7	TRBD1	TGTGCCAGCGCCGGGGGACAGGACTTCTACGAGCAGTACTTC	CASAGGQDFYEQYF
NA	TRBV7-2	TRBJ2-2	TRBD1	TGTGCCAGCCTGTGGACAGGGGAGGCCGGGGAGCTGTTTTTT	CASLWTGEAGELFF
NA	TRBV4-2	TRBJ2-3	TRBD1	TGTGCCAGCAGCCAAGGGACAGGGTTCGCAGATACGCAGTATTTT	CASSQGTGFADTQYF
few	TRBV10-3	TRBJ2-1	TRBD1	TGTGCCATCAGTGCCCAGGGACAGGGGGATAATGAGCAGTTCTTC	CAISAQGQGDNEQFF
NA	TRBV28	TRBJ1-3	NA	TGTGCCAGCAGTACCGCGGAGGCTCCCTCTGGAAACACCATATATTTT	CASSTAEAPSGNTIYF
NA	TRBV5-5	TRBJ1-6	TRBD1	TGTGCCAGCAGCTTGGCCGCGGGACAGGGGTATTCACCCCTCCACTTT	CASSLAAGQGYSPLHF
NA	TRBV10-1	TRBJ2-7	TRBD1	TGCGCCAGCAGTGAGTCGGGGTCAGGGGGCCAGCACGAGCAGTACTTC	CASSESGSGGQHEQYF
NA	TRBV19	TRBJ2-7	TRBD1	TGTGCCAGTAGTTTCACCGGGACAGCTCCTAACGAGCAGTACTTC	CASSFTGTAPNEQYF
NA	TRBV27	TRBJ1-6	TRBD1	TGTGCCAGCAGTCAGGGACAGTTTTCACCCCTCCACTTT	CASSQGQFSPLHF
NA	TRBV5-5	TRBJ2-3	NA	TGTGCCAGCAGCCCCTACAGAAGAACAAGCACAGATACGCAGTATTTT	CASSPYRRTSTDTQYF
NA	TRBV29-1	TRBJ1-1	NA	TGCAGCGTGACAGGTGATATGAACACTGAAGCTTTCTTT	CSVTGDMNTEAFF
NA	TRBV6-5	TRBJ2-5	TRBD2	TGTGCCAGCAGCAGAGGACTAGCGGGGCAAGAGACCCAGTACTTC	CASSRGLAGQETQYF
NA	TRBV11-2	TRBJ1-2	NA	TGTGCCAGCAGCTTAGATCGGTCAGGGCCTGGCTACACCTTC	CASSLDRSGPGYTF